The entry below describes one T cell receptor (beta chain). Its antigen specificity is not known. Per-nucleotide qualities are absent, and no much larger clonotype sits a single base away. RNA was extracted using the RNeasy kit, and about 0.5 to 1 ug of the RNA was reverse transcribed with random hexamers. The immunoSEQ multiplex PCR assay, covering 54 Vbeta and 13 Jbeta segments, was used to amplify TCR beta CDR3 regions. PCR amplification bias was corrected using a synthetic template baseline for primer optimization and computational correction. Per the original workflow: Only productive sequences were kept, with reads annotated to V, D and J genes according to IMGT and analyzed in immunoSEQ Analyzer. Clonality was computed as one minus Shannon entropy normalized by log2 of the number of productive unique sequences. For each patient and control, public and private clones were evaluated among the 100 most prevalent clones. Susac-specific clones were defined as absent from healthy and MS cohorts, approximately 1,000 published viral clones and other ImmuneACCESS disease sequences. Through fastp at Q25 and MiXCR, TCRdb rebuilt clones from the public reads, retaining in-frame beta chains. Entries are consolidated by CDR3 protein sequence, retaining the most common genes and DNA. These V and J calls are TCRdb output, not the study's own analysis. The sample profile shows 200,000 to 300,000 distinct CDR3 sequences; around 95% of them were found once. 0.055% to 0.075% of the sample is in the top ten clones.

The data originate from a study of CD8 T cells in Susac syndrome (dated by TCRdb to between 2018 and 2020). The study in broad terms: Whether CD8+ T cell activation and differentiation in Susac syndrome was antigen driven was tested using repertoire sequencing.

Counted from cysteine to phenylalanine, this CDR3 has 17 amino acids. Kept here is only the CDR3 DNA, which spans 51 bases and is read in frame from base 1. V ends up 4 bases short and J 1 base short, with an unmatched junction base count of 6. Overall study outcomes, separate from this receptor: The study acknowledged that relatively few individuals were included in the TCR sequencing and HLA analysis.

Peripheral blood CD8+ and CD4+ T cells from healthy donors, Susac syndrome patients and multiple sclerosis patients were profiled by high-throughput TCR beta sequencing. Treatment-naive patients with stable or active relapsing-remitting disease fulfilling revised McDonald criteria were used as multiple sclerosis controls. Bulk CD8+ and CD4+ T cells were purified magnetically by negative isolation, whereas CD8+ TEMRA cells were enriched by FACS. Blood was collected in EDTA tubes and processed within 24 hours, with PBMCs isolated through density gradient centrifugation. PBMCs destined for TCR sequencing were cryopreserved in liquid nitrogen and later thawed in a 37 °C water bath. The sorted or isolated CD4+, CD8+ and CD8+ TEMRA cells reached a purity of at least 90%.

Recombination joined TRBV12-3 or TRBV12-4 with TRBJ2-5, and 13 bases in between align with TRBD2. The source is a human donor with multiple sclerosis. Material: CD4+ T cells from PBMCs. The nucleotide sequence reads TGTGCCAGCAGTTCCCTTCGACTAGCGGGGGGCCAAGAGACCCAGTACTTC. It specifies CASSSLRLAGGQETQYF.